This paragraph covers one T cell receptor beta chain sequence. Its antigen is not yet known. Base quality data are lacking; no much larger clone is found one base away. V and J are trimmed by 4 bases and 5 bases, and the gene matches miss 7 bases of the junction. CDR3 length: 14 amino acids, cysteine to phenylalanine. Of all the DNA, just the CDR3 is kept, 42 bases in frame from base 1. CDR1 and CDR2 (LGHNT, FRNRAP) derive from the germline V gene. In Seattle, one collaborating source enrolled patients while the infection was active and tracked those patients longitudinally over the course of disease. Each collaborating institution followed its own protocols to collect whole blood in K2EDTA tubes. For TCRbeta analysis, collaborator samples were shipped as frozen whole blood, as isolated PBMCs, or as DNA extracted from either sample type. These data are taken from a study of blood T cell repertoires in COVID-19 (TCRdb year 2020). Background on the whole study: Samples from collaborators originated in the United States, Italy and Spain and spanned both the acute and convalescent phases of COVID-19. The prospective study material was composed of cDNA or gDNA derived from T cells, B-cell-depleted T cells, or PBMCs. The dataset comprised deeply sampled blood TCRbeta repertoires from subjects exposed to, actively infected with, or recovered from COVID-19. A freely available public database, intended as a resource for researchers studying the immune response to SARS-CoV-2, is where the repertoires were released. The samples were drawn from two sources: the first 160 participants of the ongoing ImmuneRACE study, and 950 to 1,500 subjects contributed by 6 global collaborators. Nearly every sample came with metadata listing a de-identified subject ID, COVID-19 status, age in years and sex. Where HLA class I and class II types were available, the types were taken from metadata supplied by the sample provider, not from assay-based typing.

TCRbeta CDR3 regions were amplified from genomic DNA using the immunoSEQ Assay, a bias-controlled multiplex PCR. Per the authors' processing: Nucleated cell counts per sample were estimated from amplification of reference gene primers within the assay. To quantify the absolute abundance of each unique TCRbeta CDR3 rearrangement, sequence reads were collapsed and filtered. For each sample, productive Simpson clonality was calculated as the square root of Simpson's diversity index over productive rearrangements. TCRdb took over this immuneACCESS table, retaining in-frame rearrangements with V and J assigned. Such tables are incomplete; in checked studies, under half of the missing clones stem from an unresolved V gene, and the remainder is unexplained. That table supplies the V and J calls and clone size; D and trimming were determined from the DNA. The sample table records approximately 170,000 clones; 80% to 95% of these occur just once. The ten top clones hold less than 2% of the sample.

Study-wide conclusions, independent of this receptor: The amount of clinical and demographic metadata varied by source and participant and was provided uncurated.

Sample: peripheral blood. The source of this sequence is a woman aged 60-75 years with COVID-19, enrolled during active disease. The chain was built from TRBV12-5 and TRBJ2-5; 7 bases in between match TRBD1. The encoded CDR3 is CASGWGTDTETQYF. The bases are TGTGCTAGTGGTTGGGGGACAGACACGGAGACCCAGTACTTC.